This entry lists 26 T cell receptor beta chains sequenced from one sample in a study of blood T cell repertoires in COVID-19. Assay used: immunoSEQ multiplex PCR; TCRdb lists only in-frame clones, some missing. Of just over 350,000 clones listed, roughly 90% are singletons. Material for sequencing was PBMCs or T cells enriched from blood (not recorded which). The receptors were gathered from a woman aged 25-40 years who had recovered from COVID-19.

This chain links TRBV10-3 with TRBJ1-1; TRBD1 matches 9 bases. Per germline, CDR1 ENHRY and CDR2 SYGVKD. After removal of 7 bases from V and 5 bases from J, the junction contained 5 bases not matched to a gene. This CDR3 spans 13 amino acids. The CDR3 loop reads CAIMGTGRTEAFF. CDR3 coding DNA: TGTGCCATCATGGGGACAGGGAGAACTGAAGCTTTCTTT.

The V and J genes are TRBV6-5 and TRBJ1-5; D unclear. Germline assignment: CDR1 MNHEY and CDR2 SVGAGI. The V gene lost 5 bases and the J gene lost 2 bases, with 10 bases spanning the gap. CDR3 length equals 14 residues. CDR3 in DNA: TGTGCCAGCAGTATTACCGGGGGCAATCAGCCCCAGCATTTT. This translates into CASSITGGNQPQHF.

This chain joins TRBV28 and TRBJ2-7; maybe TRBD2 (5 bases). From germline, CDR1 is MDHEN and CDR2 SYDVKM. The CDR3 has 14 amino acids. Between the trimmed V and J ends, which lost 3 bases and 3 bases, there was a span of 12 bases. The chain's CDR3 is CASSFRGFYYEQYF. The CDR3 DNA reads as TGTGCCAGCAGTTTCCGGGGTTTTTACTACGAGCAGTACTTC.

V and J are TRBV5-4 and TRBJ1-2; 7 positions agree with TRBD1. The CDR3 consists of 16 residues. V lost 1 base to trimming and J lost 7 bases; unmatched junction nucleotides: 13. Germline CDR1 is SGHNT and CDR2 is YYREEE (reference sequence). The CDR3 region is CASSLSNQQGIRGYTF. In DNA, the CDR3 is TGTGCCAGCAGCTTGTCCAATCAACAGGGGATTCGTGGCTACACCTTC.

The genes are TRBV6-5 and TRBJ2-2, with D tentatively TRBD2 (5 bases). The CDR3 runs 16 residues. Germline-derived CDR1 and CDR2 are MNHEY and SVGAGI. Trimming removed 4 bases at V and 0 bases at J, with 12 bases between. The chain's CDR3 is CASSSEAAANTGELFF. In DNA, the CDR3 is TGTGCCAGCAGTTCCGAGGCAGCGGCGAACACCGGGGAGCTGTTTTTT.

CDR3 region: CASSARQGGYTF. The CDR3 DNA follows: TGTGCCAGCAGCGCCCGACAGGGAGGCTACACCTTC. The chain has TRBV7-2 and TRBJ1-2; 7 bases fit TRBD1. The CDR3 is 12 residues long. V shed 5 bases, J shed 8 bases, and the junction held 5 bases outside the gene matches. Germline CDR1 SGHTA, CDR2 FQGNSA.

The CDR3 nucleotides read TGTGCCAGCAGTAGTGGGGGCCCCTCTGGAAACACCATATATTTT. It translates to CASSSGGPSGNTIYF. The genes are TRBV27 and TRBJ1-3, with TRBD1 as a possible D gene (6 bases). V was trimmed by 5 bases and J by 0 bases, leaving 11 bases between them. This CDR3 is built from 15 residues. Germline V gives CDR1 MNHEY, CDR2 SMNVEV (reference sequence).

This sequence joins TRBV11-3 and TRBJ2-3, with 10 bases fitting TRBD2. V was pared by 5 bases and J by 4 bases, with 9 bases of the junction left unmatched. Germline V CDR1 and CDR2: SGHNT, YENEEA. The CDR3 covers 16 residues. CDR3 loop: CASSPSGRGVADTQYF. For the CDR3, the DNA is TGTGCCAGCAGCCCTAGCGGGAGAGGAGTTGCAGATACGCAGTATTTT.

The chain couples TRBV6-2 or TRBV6-3 to TRBJ1-5; maybe TRBD1 (5 bases). The CDR3 runs 15 residues. Germline values: CDR1 MNHEY, CDR2 SVGEGT. Trimming stripped 5 bases from V and 1 base from J, with 12 bases between. The CDR3 DNA sequence: TGTGCCAGCAGTGACCTGCGGGGGAGCAATCAGCCCCAGCATTTT. Its protein is CASSDLRGSNQPQHF.

This chain joins TRBV2 and TRBJ1-5; D is possibly TRBD1 (6 bases). V was clipped by 6 bases and J by 6 bases, with 12 bases between them. The V gene's germline CDR1 is SNHLY and CDR2 FYNNEI. CDR3 length: 13 amino acids. The CDR3 coding sequence is TGTGCCAGCAGCGACAGGTTCGGTCAGCCCCAGCATTTT. Its translation is CASSDRFGQPQHF.

The chain links TRBV27 to TRBJ1-6, with a weak D call TRBD1 (6 bases). V dropped 2 bases and J dropped 13 bases, with 18 bases sitting between them. CDR3 size: 15 residues. Germline V gene sequence: CDR1 MNHEY, CDR2 SMNVEV (reference sequence). Here the CDR3 DNA reads TGTGCCAGCAGTTTAGGTCGCAGGGGATCTCGTCCCCTCCACTTT. Residues: CASSLGRRGSRPLHF.

The chain carries TRBV5-1 and TRBJ2-1, with D possibly being TRBD2 (5 bases). CDR3 length: 15 amino acids. V lost 0 bases to trimming and J lost 9 bases, with 16 bases between them. Germline CDR1 is SGHRS and CDR2 is YFSETQ. The CDR3 region has the DNA TGCGCCAGCAGCTTGGATCGAGGGTCAGCAAGTGAGCAGTTCTTC. It yields the protein CASSLDRGSASEQFF.

The V gene is TRBV5-1, the J gene TRBJ1-6; D ambiguous. Germline V gene sequence: CDR1 SGHRS, CDR2 YFSETQ. V was pared by 5 bases and J by 8 bases, with 17 bases between. This CDR3 has 15 amino acids. CDR3 DNA sequence: TGCGCCAGCAGGTCCCCGGGGATTGGTGATTCACCCCTCCACTTT. Amino acids: CASRSPGIGDSPLHF.

The genes are TRBV5-1 and TRBJ1-2; TRBD1 might be the D (6 bases). The CDR3 is made up of 13 amino acids. From germline, CDR1 is SGHRS and CDR2 YFSETQ. V shed 7 bases and J shed 1 base, with 11 bases lying between them. The CDR3 protein is CASGTDSNYGYTF. The DNA for the CDR3 is TGCGCCAGCGGGACGGACAGTAACTATGGCTACACCTTC.

This chain connects TRBV28 to TRBJ2-7, with D possibly TRBD1 on 5 matching bases. CDR3 length: 13 residues. Trimming cost V 5 bases and J 3 bases, with 11 bases left between them. Germline assignment: CDR1 MDHEN and CDR2 SYDVKM. The CDR3: CASSRPDSYEQYF. CDR3 coding DNA: TGTGCCAGCAGTCGTCCTGACAGCTACGAGCAGTACTTC.

V gene TRBV5-6 combines with J gene TRBJ1-6; no firm D call. The V gene's germline CDR1 is SGHDT and CDR2 YYEEEE. This CDR3 has 12 amino acids. V dropped 3 bases and J dropped 5 bases, with 3 bases sitting between them. In DNA, the CDR3 is TGTGCCAGCAGCTCAAATAATTCACCCCTCCACTTT. This encodes CASSSNNSPLHF.

A single count supports this clone. CDR3 sequence (DNA): TGTGCCAGCAGCCGGGTCGACAGTCCCAATTCACCCCTCCACTTT. Amino acid sequence: CASSRVDSPNSPLHF. The J gene is TRBJ1-6, the V gene TRBV3-1 (or the pseudogene TRBV3-2); a weak D match, TRBD1 (5 bases). The CDR3 is 15 amino acids. Germline CDR1 LGHDT, CDR2 YNNKEL (reference sequence). With 4 bases removed from V and 7 bases from J, the gap between germline ends came to 14 bases.

The chain employs TRBV27 and TRBJ1-4; D uncertain. Germline V gene lookup returns CDR1 MNHEY and CDR2 SMNVEV (reference sequence). The CDR3 has 13 residues. The V end lost 6 bases, the J end lost 2 bases, and 7 bases lay between the germline ends. As DNA, the CDR3 is TGTGCCAGCAGAGGGAGGACTAATGAAAAACTGTTTTTT. Translation gives CASRGRTNEKLFF.

This clone was seen just once. The chain is built from TRBV27 and TRBJ1-5; D not resolved. The germline CDR1 and CDR2 sequences are MNHEY and SMNVEV (reference sequence). Trimming left V 5 bases short and J 3 bases short, with 5 bases between. This CDR3 is built from 12 residues. CDR3 sequence: CASSGHNQPQHF. The CDR3 bases are TGTGCCAGCAGTGGGCACAATCAGCCCCAGCATTTT.

This sequence joins TRBV11-2 and TRBJ2-5; D is possibly TRBD1 (6 bases). CDR1 and CDR2 from the germline V gene are SGHAT and FQNNGV. The CDR3 covers 14 residues. Trimming removed 4 bases at V and 2 bases at J, with 11 bases between. The CDR3 loop reads CASSSQGFQETQYF. The DNA for the CDR3 is TGTGCCAGCAGCTCACAGGGTTTTCAAGAGACCCAGTACTTC.

There are a few counts of this clone. The chain is built from TRBV19 and TRBJ2-1, with 9 bases lining up with TRBD1. V lost 4 bases, J lost 8 bases, and 15 bases stayed unmatched. The CDR3 length is 17 residues. Germline V CDR1 and CDR2: LNHDA, SQIVND (reference sequence). The CDR3 DNA reads as TGTGCCAGTAGTACCCCCCGAAGCGGACAGGGGAAGGATGAGCAGTTCTTC. It yields the protein CASSTPRSGQGKDEQFF. Filled out from reference TRBV19 and TRBJ2-1, the complete variable domain reads DGGITQSPKYLFRKEGQNVTLSCEQNLNHDAMYWYRQDPGQGLRLIYYSQIVNDFQKGDIAEGYSVSREKKESFPLTVTSAQKNPTAFYLCASSTPRSGQGKDEQFFGPGTRLTVL.

This clone was recorded a few times. The chain carries TRBV24-1 and TRBJ1-3; D perhaps matches TRBD1 (5 bases). V lost 8 bases and J lost 4, with 17 bases in between. CDR1 is KGHDR, CDR2 SFDVKD, per germline. The CDR3 covers 15 residues. The CDR3 DNA reads TGTGCCACCAACCCGCGGGGGGACGGGGGAAACACCATATATTTT. Protein sequence: CATNPRGDGGNTIYF.

This clone was recorded a few times. The chain links TRBV19 to TRBJ1-5; D gene unclear. The V gene lost 6 bases and the J gene lost 0 bases, with 15 bases spanning the gap. Germline assignment: CDR1 LNHDA and CDR2 SQIVND (reference sequence). The CDR3 loop spans 16 amino acids. The CDR3 sequence: CASRQVGSDSNQPQHF. The CDR3 coding sequence is TGTGCCAGTAGGCAAGTTGGCAGCGATAGCAATCAGCCCCAGCATTTT.

The chain links TRBV7-2 to TRBJ1-6; the match to TRBD1 covers 7 bases. The V and J ends lost 4 bases and 6 bases, in that order; junction bases with no gene match: 3. Germline V gives CDR1 SGHTA, CDR2 FQGNSA. The CDR3 has 14 residues. The CDR3 DNA reads as TGTGCCAGCAGCTCGACAGGGTCTAATTCACCCCTCCACTTT. Amino acids: CASSSTGSNSPLHF.

This clone was seen a handful of times. The V gene is TRBV28, the J gene TRBJ2-7, with a weak D call TRBD2 (7 bases). This CDR3 spans 14 amino acids. Germline values: CDR1 MDHEN, CDR2 SYDVKM. V was pared by 6 bases and J by 3 bases, with 15 bases between. CDR3 amino acids: CASRGGGSFYEQYF. As DNA, the CDR3 is TGTGCCAGCAGGGGGGGCGGGAGCTTCTACGAGCAGTACTTC.

The V gene is TRBV28, the J gene TRBJ2-2, with D possibly matching TRBD2 (6 bases). This CDR3 is 14 amino acids long. CDR1 and CDR2 from the germline V gene are MDHEN and SYDVKM. V was cut by 3 bases and J by 5 bases, with 10 bases left in between. The CDR3 nucleotides read TGTGCCAGCAGTTTGGAGGGGAGGACCGGGGAGCTGTTTTTT. Translated: CASSLEGRTGELFF.